The clone carrying this T cell receptor beta chain occurred many times. The antigen remains undetermined. The 5'RACE template-switching step produced TCR cDNA and added a universal primer site and UMIs. TCRdb re-called the 5' RACE reads through MiXCR, storing one row per CDR3 protein. The sample records approximately 150,000 distinct CDR3 sequences, 6.2% being singletons. The V end lost 0 bases, the J end lost 10 bases, and 15 bases lay between the germline ends. The CDR3 consists of 15 residues. The germline gives CDR1 LGHNA, CDR2 YSLEER. The source of the sample is a study of T cells after yellow fever vaccination. On the study more broadly: Preparation of the low-cell-number fractions used SMART-Seq v4 Ultra Low Input. Study outcomes and limitations: Abundant bulk-population clonotypes could contaminate the FACS-sorted repertoires. By day 5 rather than day 15, the secondary response had peaked, though it was weaker.

This rearrangement joins TRBV4-3 to TRBJ1-4; TRBD1 is a possible D gene (6 bases). This sample comprised CD4+ T cells sorted from PBMCs, obtained on the day of the first yellow fever vaccination. This receptor was taken from a man aged 18 to 29 who received the YFV17D yellow fever vaccine. CDR3 amino acids: CASSQDIGQGRKLFF. CDR3 in DNA: TGCGCCAGCAGCCAAGACATAGGGCAGGGGAGAAAACTGTTTTTT.